The clone carrying this T cell receptor (beta chain) was observed a few times. The antigen remains unidentified. Amplified TCR beta CDR3 regions derived from RNA transcripts. The HTBI set primed first-round TCR CDR3 RT-PCR. Via MiXCR, TCRdb re-called the multiplex PCR reads, giving one row per CDR3 protein. The sample records approximately 870,000 distinct CDR3 sequences, over 35% being singletons. The data were obtained in a study of T cells in Graves' hyperthyroidism and ophthalmopathy. Study-wide points: Within blood appeared most thyroid clonotypes that had expanded above 0.001.

Germline values: CDR1 SGDLS, CDR2 YYNGEE. V shed 2 bases, J shed 11 bases, and the junction held 11 bases outside the gene matches. This CDR3 region has 14 residues. This chain links TRBV9 with TRBJ1-2; TRBD1 aligns across 8 bases. The sequencing sample was made of blood. The clonotype was recovered from a man aged 18 to 30 with Graves' hyperthyroidism. CDR3 sequence reads: CASSVDRDTTRYTF. As DNA, the CDR3 is TGTGCCAGCAGCGTGGACAGGGATACTACCCGGTACACCTTC.